This T cell receptor (beta chain) was sequenced for a study of shared clonotypes between healthy human individuals (dated by TCRdb to 2020 to 2021). A note on the overall study: The cohort included a few men and a couple of women between 18 and 49 years of age. Between about 0.9 and 10 billion PBMCs per donor were obtained by leukapheresis. Libraries were prepared and TCR repertoires were sequenced by different laboratories using diverse techniques, in order to increase sequencing depth and limit assay-specific biases. To estimate repertoire size and how much clonotype sharing occurs between individuals, the study deeply sequenced the blood TCR repertoires of five or six healthy adults. For each donor, CD4 naive and CD4 memory were each given three plates, CD8 naive was given two plates, and CD8 memory was given one plate.

This clone was detected only once. Its antigen is unknown. No much larger clone is present one base from it, and per-base qualities are unavailable. Donors were healthy HIV-negative adults with no recently reported acute infections or vaccinations. Every donor was a Caucasian adult residing in Nashville, Tennessee, USA. CD4+ T cells were enriched through magnetic negative selection, after which naive cells were positively selected on CD45RA and the remaining negative fraction served as the memory subset. Blood was obtained by leukapheresis, after which PBMCs were separated by Ficoll-Histopaque density gradient centrifugation and cryopreserved in liquid nitrogen vapor phase. Analytical flow cytometry was used to check the purity and quantity of each magnetically sorted T cell population. Genomic DNA was isolated from every sorted fraction and measured by UV absorbance on a Nanodrop 2000c. Overall study results and their limits: Because the study included a small number of donors, the genetic and exposure-history diversity represented was limited. Compared with non-shared clonotypes, the clonotypes found in all four sorted-subset donors had higher generation probabilities. When a few donors were compared, the shared fraction of clonotypes was roughly 5% for naive CD4, over 3% for naive CD8, more than 2% for memory CD4, and 0.3% to 0.5% for memory CD8. Only blood was sampled, and tissue TCR repertoires likely differ from those in blood. Rarefaction of sorted-subset datasets indicated incomplete sequencing despite the large sequencing depth. Based on pairwise subsampling, the degree of clonotype sharing among donors was expected to be affected by sequencing depth. Naive subsets generally had larger estimated clonotype richness than memory subsets.

As encoded in the germline V gene, CDR1 is SGHRS while CDR2 is YFSETQ. From the cysteine through the phenylalanine, the CDR3 covers 15 amino acids. Only the CDR3 portion is preserved as DNA: 45 bases, with reading frame beginning at the first base. Between the V and J ends, shortened by 7 bases and 3 bases respectively, the junction contains 16 bases. Using the deep immunoSEQ assay, multiplex PCR amplified TCR CDR3 regions from genomic DNA. Genomic DNA extracted from each cell subset was distributed evenly over all wells of several immunoSEQ 96-well plates, and each plate served as one replicate. Each replicate PCR for sorted subsets received roughly 0.2 ug genomic DNA, equal to tens of thousands of T cell genomes. Purified libraries were quantified with a Qubit 3.0 fluorometer, sized on a Bioanalyzer 2100, and re-quantified with the KAPA Library Quantification kit. Every immunoSEQ 96-well plate was sequenced on a separate single-read 150-cycle Illumina NextSeq 550 flow cell. The published analysis was carried out like this. Because the immunoSEQ output held only junctional sequences and lacked quality scores, the filtering could not match the filtering applied to full-length reads. Sequences were annotated with PyIR, a Python wrapper for IgBLAST v1.9, and V/J genes and CDR3 were assigned using IMGT germline references. Reads with weak V/J assignments (E-value above 1e-6), missing CDR3, stop codons, out-of-frame junctions, or ambiguous translated residues were removed. V3J clonotypes were defined by identical inferred V gene, J gene, and CDR3 amino acid sequence. The percentage overlap between two repertoires was calculated by dividing the number of shared unique clonotypes by the size of the smaller repertoire. Three approaches were used to assess repertoire richness: RTK rarefaction, the Chao1 estimator, and Recon v2.1 estimates of unobserved clonotypes. OLGA was used to compute generation probabilities for all TCRbeta clonotypes that the gDNA method yielded from a few donors. Drawn from immuneACCESS, this table holds only the in-frame rearrangements with V and J called that TCRdb kept. Clones are partly lost; checked studies trace under half to an unresolved V gene and leave the rest unexplained. That table supplies the V and J calls and clone size; D and trimming were determined from the DNA. The sample table records some 2.1 million clones; 90% to 95% of these occur just once. The ten biggest clones cover 0.13% of the sample.

The specimen sequenced was naive CD4+ T cells sorted from blood. Reading the label with the study, this specimen's cell subset or site is: CD45RA+ positively selected. This receptor was obtained from a man aged 18 to 30 in good health. The V and J genes are TRBV5-1 and TRBJ2-2; possibly the D gene is TRBD1, per 6 matching bases. The CDR3 in this case is CASSTTGEDTGELFF. The DNA sequence is TGCGCCAGCTCAACGACAGGAGAGGACACCGGGGAGCTGTTTTTT.